These 5 T cell receptor beta chains originate from one sample sequenced in a study of technical replicates of blood from several donors. TCRdb's copy holds only in-frame clones and misses some; the assay was immunoSEQ multiplex PCR. The sample has 15,000 to 20,000 clones; approximately 80% are singletons. Source material: PBMCs. These receptor sequences come from a human donor in good health.

The rearrangement uses TRBV28 and TRBJ2-7; 7 bases are shared with TRBD2. After removal of 7 bases from V and 6 bases from J, the junction contained 12 bases not matched to a gene. There are 14 residues in the CDR3. From germline, CDR1 is MDHEN and CDR2 SYDVKM. In DNA form, the CDR3 reads TGTGCCAGCACCCAGCCCCTCGGGGGGTCCGAGCAGTACTTC. This encodes CASTQPLGGSEQYF. Full variable domain (remainder filled in from reference TRBV28 and TRBJ2-7): DVKVTQSSRYLVKRTGEKVFLECVQDMDHENMFWYRQDPGLGLRLIYFSYDVKMKEKGDIPEGYSVSREKKERFSLILESASTNQTSMYLCASTQPLGGSEQYFGPGTRLTVT.

This clone occurred once. The V gene is TRBV19, the J gene TRBJ2-5, with 14 bases fitting TRBD2. The CDR3 has 15 residues. V was pared by 6 bases and J by 4 bases, with 4 bases of the junction left unmatched. Germline V CDR1 and CDR2: LNHDA, SQIVND (reference sequence). The DNA of the CDR3 is TGTGCCAGTAGCCAGACTAGCGGGAGGGGAGAGACCCAGTACTTC. It codes for CASSQTSGRGETQYF.

This clone was recorded once. The chain recombines TRBV7-2 with TRBJ2-1, with a possible D match to TRBD2 (5 bases). The CDR3 has 16 residues. Deletions cut 2 bases from V and 5 bases from J, with 16 bases between. Germline loops: CDR1 SGHTA, CDR2 FQGNSA. The CDR3 DNA is TGTGCCAGCAGCTTAAGGCCGGGGATGTCCAACAATGAGCAGTTCTTC. Its translation: CASSLRPGMSNNEQFF.

V is TRBV2 and J is TRBJ1-1; tentatively, D is TRBD1 (5 bases). V was shortened by 5 bases and J by 2 bases, with 9 bases between the two germline ends. The germline gives CDR1 SNHLY, CDR2 FYNNEI. The CDR3 runs 13 residues. CDR3 bases: TGTGCCAGCAGTACACAGGCAAACACTGAAGCTTTCTTT. Protein product: CASSTQANTEAFF.

The chain recombines TRBV5-1 with TRBJ2-7, with TRBD2 identical over 8 bases. The CDR3 runs to 16 residues. Per the germline V gene, CDR1 is SGHRS and CDR2 is YFSETQ. The junction had 11 bases not matched to a gene; V was cut back by 4 bases and J by 2 bases. In DNA, the CDR3 is TGCGCCAGCAGCGGGCTAGCGGGCCCTCCCCCCTACGAGCAGTACTTC. The encoded protein is CASSGLAGPPPYEQYF.